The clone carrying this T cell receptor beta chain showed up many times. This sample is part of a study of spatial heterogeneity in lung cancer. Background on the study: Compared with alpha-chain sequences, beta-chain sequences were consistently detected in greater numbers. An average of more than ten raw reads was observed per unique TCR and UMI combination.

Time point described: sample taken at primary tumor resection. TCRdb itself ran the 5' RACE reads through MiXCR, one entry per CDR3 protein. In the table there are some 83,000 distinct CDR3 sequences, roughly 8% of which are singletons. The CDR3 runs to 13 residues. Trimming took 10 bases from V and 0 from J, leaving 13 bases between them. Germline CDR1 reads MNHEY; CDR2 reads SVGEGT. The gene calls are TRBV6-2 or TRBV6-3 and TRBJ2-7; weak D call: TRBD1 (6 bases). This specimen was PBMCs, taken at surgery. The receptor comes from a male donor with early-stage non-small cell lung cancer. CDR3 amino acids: CATRDTSSYEQYF. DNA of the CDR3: TGTGCCACCCGGGACACGAGCTCCTACGAGCAGTACTTC.